The clone carrying this T cell receptor (beta chain) was seen a handful of times. Treatment meaning: PENTA 11 planned treatment interruption arm or continuous ART arm. Naive CD4+ CD45RA+ CD45RO- T cells were sorted from thawed PBMCs. The CDR3 is made up of 14 amino acids. Germline values: CDR1 ENHRY, CDR2 SYGVKD. V shed 3 bases and J 2 bases; nucleotides not matched to a gene: 2. This specimen comes from a study of HIV-infected children after antiretroviral therapy interruption. Unique molecular identifiers were included in an RNA-based 3' RACE TCR library. TCRdb re-called the 3' RACE reads with MiXCR, one entry per CDR3 protein. The table shows approximately 96,000 distinct CDR3 sequences, with 6.9% occurring only once.

The sequence derives from a pool of human donors with HIV. The chain carries TRBV10-3 and TRBJ1-2; 8 nucleotides agree with TRBD1. The input for sequencing was CD45RA+ CD4+ T cells from PBMCs, pooled from several time points, taken from a donor given antiretroviral therapy, either interrupted or continuous. Subset: naive CD4+ CD45RA+ CD45RO- T cells. The CDR3 protein is CAISDDRGNYGYTF. CDR3 nucleotide sequence: TGTGCCATCAGTGATGACAGGGGAAACTATGGCTACACCTTC.